These T cell receptor beta chains were read from a single sample in a study of STAT5B mutations in CD4+ large granular lymphocyte leukemia. Profiling relied on immunoSEQ multiplex PCR, and the TCRdb table lists in-frame clones only, not all of them. Among roughly 5,900 clones listed, under 80% were seen once. The specimen sequenced was PBMCs. Receptors originate from a man older than 75 with CD4+ T-cell large granular lymphocyte leukemia. Each CDR3 is given with its conserved first and last residue. Each record gives: J gene, V gene, CDR3 protein.

>TRBJ2-7|TRBV7-2
CASSSLGAYEQYF
>TRBJ2-2|TRBV7-8
CASSPRRLAGGGNTGELFF
>TRBJ2-7|TRBV11-3
CASPLSQPSGSLYEQYF
>TRBJ1-1|TRBV19
CASSIGRNTEAFF
>TRBJ2-1|TRBV5-1
CASSPGLDNEQFF
>TRBJ2-3|TRBV11-2
CASSSVAGGSTDTQYF
>TRBJ2-2|TRBV29-1
CSGRLPNTGELFF
>TRBJ1-1|TRBV2
CARLTVNTEAFF
>TRBJ2-1|TRBV9
CASSNTGGEQFF
>TRBJ1-6|TRBV7-2
CASSLNGDSPLHF
>TRBJ1-3|TRBV4-1
CASRKIAGSGNTIYF
>TRBJ2-1|TRBV7-2
CASSVTSGRAGSYNEQFF
>TRBJ2-3|TRBV5-6
CASSRQGSTDTQYF
>TRBJ2-5|TRBV10-3
CAISGTSVKETQYF
>TRBJ2-3|TRBV27
CASSFGDTQYF
>TRBJ2-7|TRBV11-2
CASKGAWGQGLYEQYF
>TRBJ1-5|TRBV6-6
CASIASDSPINQPQHF
>TRBJ2-7|TRBV15
CATSRSGSSYEQYF
>TRBJ2-3|TRBV27
CASSWRTAGTDTQYF
>TRBJ2-2|TRBV5-6
CASSPEGTLPGELFF
>TRBJ2-2|TRBV13
CASSLAGGVTGELFF
>TRBJ1-3|TRBV6-5
CASGTSGAGNTIYF
>TRBJ2-7|TRBV27
CASRLRASGNYEQYF
>TRBJ2-7|TRBV9
CASSVAGGGWEQYF
>TRBJ2-7|TRBV7-8
CASSVRAGTRAYEQYF
>TRBJ2-7|TRBV10-3
CAISESSRLVSYEQYF
>TRBJ2-3|TRBV4-2
CASSQDWRVSTDTQYF
>TRBJ1-4|TRBV7-9
CASSLYGTENEKLFF
>TRBJ1-1|TRBV5-5
CASSLGLNTEAFF
>TRBJ2-7|TRBV13
CASSIAYEQYF
>TRBJ1-4|TRBV6-1
CASREPRQRINEKLFF
>TRBJ2-7|TRBV6-1
CASIRTAYEQYF
>TRBJ2-7|TRBV29-1
CSVEARDRPYEQYF
>TRBJ2-1|TRBV9
CASSVTEGRIRNEQFF
>TRBJ2-2|TRBV2
CASSEFPGGTGELFF
>TRBJ2-3|TRBV11-3
CASSLGGDTQYF
>TRBJ2-5|TRBV11-2
CASSLDRDIQETQYF
>TRBJ1-4|TRBV7-2
CASSRPNEKLFF
>TRBJ1-2|TRBV4-3
CASSHPGTNYYGYTF
>TRBJ2-1|TRBV27
CASSYGSSYNEQFF
>TRBJ1-1|TRBV6-6
CASSLGGNTEAFF
>TRBJ2-2|TRBV9
CASSVIPVEVAGDTGELFF
>TRBJ2-7|TRBV2
CARQVASSYEQYF
>TRBJ1-5|TRBV7-8
CASSLGAGEGQPQHF
>TRBJ2-7|TRBV28
CASSFPGGSYEQYF
>TRBJ2-5|TRBV5-1
CASSMGGTGVGETQYF
>TRBJ1-1|TRBV27
CASTTGQGTEAFF